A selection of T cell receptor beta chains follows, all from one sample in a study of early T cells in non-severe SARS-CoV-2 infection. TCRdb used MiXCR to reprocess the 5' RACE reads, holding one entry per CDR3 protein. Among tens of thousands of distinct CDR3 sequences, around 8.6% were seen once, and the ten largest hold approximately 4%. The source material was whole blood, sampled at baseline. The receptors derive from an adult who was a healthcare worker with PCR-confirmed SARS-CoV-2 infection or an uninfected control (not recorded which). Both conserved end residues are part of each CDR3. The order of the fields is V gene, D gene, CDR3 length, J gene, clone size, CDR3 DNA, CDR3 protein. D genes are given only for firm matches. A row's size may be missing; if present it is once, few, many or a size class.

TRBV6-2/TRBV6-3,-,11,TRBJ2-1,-,TGTGCCAGCAGGTCAAACAATGAGCAGTTCTTC,CASRSNNEQFF
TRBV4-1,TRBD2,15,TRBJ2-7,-,TGCGCCAGCAGCCAAGCTCCTAGCGGATATTACGAGCAGTACTTC,CASSQAPSGYYEQYF
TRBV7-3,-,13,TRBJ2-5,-,TGTGCCAGCAGACCCGCTGGGGGTACGACCCAGTACTTC,CASRPAGGTTQYF
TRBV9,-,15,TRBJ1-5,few,TGTGCCAGCAGCGTAGGGGTCGGTAGCAATCAGCCCCAGCATTTT,CASSVGVGSNQPQHF
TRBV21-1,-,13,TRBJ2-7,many,TGTGCCAGCAGCAATTGGCCGGTCTACGAGCAGTACTTC,CASSNWPVYEQYF
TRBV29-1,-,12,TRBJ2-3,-,TGCAGCGTTGAAGATTCCACAGATACGCAGTATTTT,CSVEDSTDTQYF
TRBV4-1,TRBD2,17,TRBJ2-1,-,TGCGCCAGCAGCCAATCGAGACTAGCGGTTCTCGGGAATGAGCAGATCTTC,CASSQSRLAVLGNEQIF
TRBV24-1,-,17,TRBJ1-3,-,TGTGCCACCAGTGATCACCCCTCGGAGAGAACTGGAAACACCATATATTTT,CATSDHPSERTGNTIYF
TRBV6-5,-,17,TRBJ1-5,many,TGTGCCAGCAGTTACCGGACCCCGGGGCAGGGAGGACAGCCCCAGCATTTT,CASSYRTPGQGGQPQHF
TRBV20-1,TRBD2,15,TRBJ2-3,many,TGCAGTGCTAAACCTCCGGGACTAGAAACAGATACGCAGTATTTT,CSAKPPGLETDTQYF
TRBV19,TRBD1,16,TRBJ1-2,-,TGTGCCAGCAACATTAAAACAGGGGCGCGGGGCTATGGCTACACCTTC,CASNIKTGARGYGYTF
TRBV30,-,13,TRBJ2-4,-,TGTGCCTGTATGGACAGCAACCAAAACATTCAGTACTTC,CACMDSNQNIQYF
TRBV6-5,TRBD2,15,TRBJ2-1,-,TGTGCCAGCGGGGAGACTAGCGGGATGTACAATGAGCAGTTCTTC,CASGETSGMYNEQFF
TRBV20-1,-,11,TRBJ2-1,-,TGCAGTGTTATTCGCTACAATGAGCAGTTCTTC,CSVIRYNEQFF
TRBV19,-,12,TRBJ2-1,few,TGTGCCAGTAGTTATGGGAGCTATGAGCAGTTCTTC,CASSYGSYEQFF
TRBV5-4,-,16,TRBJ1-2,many,TGTGCCAGCAGCTTGGCCTGGCAGTCCACAAACTATGGCTACACCTTC,CASSLAWQSTNYGYTF
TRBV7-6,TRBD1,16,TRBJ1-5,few,TGTGCCAGCAGCTCTGGACAGGGCAAAGGCAATCAGCCCCAGCATTTT,CASSSGQGKGNQPQHF
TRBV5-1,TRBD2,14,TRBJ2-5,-,TGCGCCAGCAGCGTCGGACTAGCGGCAGAGACCCAGTACTTC,CASSVGLAAETQYF
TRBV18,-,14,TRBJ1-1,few,TGTGCCAGCTCACCCTTGACAGGGAACACTGAAGCTTTCTTT,CASSPLTGNTEAFF
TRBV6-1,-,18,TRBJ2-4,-,TGTGCCAGCAGTGAACGGGAGAGGGCAGGGGTCGACAAAAACATTCAGTACTTC,CASSERERAGVDKNIQYF
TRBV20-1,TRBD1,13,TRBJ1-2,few,TGCAGCCTATTCCGGGACAGGGTGTATGGCTACACCTTC,CSLFRDRVYGYTF
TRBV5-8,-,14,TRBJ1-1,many,TGTGCCAGCAGCTTGGCCGCTATGAACACTGAAGCTTTCTTT,CASSLAAMNTEAFF
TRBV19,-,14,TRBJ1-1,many,TGTGCCAGTAAATGGGACACTTTGAACACTGAAGCTTTCTTT,CASKWDTLNTEAFF
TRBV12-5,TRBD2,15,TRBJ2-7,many,TGTGCTAGTGGTCCCCGGGCGGGGGGGACCTACGAGCAGTACTTC,CASGPRAGGTYEQYF
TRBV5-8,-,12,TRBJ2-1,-,TGTGCCAGCAGCTCGGGACACAATGAGCAGTTCTTC,CASSSGHNEQFF
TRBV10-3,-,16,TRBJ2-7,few,TGTGCCATCAGTGAGGGGCCCCTAGACATCACCCACGAGCAGTACTTC,CAISEGPLDITHEQYF
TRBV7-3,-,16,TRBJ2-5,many,TGTGCCAGCAGCTTAACTACGATGGCAGGGAGAGAGACCCAGTACTTC,CASSLTTMAGRETQYF
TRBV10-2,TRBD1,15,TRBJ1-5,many,TGCGCCAGCAGTGGGGGACAGGGAGTCAATCAGCCCCAGCATTTT,CASSGGQGVNQPQHF
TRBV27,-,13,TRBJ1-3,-,TGTGCCAGCAGTTTTCGGGAGGGAAACACCATATATTTT,CASSFREGNTIYF
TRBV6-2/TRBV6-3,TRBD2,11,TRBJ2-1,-,TGTGCCAGCAGTGGCGGGGGGAAGCAGTTCTTC,CASSGGGKQFF
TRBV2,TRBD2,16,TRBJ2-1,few,TGTGCCAGCAGTGAACGAACTAGCGGGAGATACAATGAGCAGTTCTTC,CASSERTSGRYNEQFF
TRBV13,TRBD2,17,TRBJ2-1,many,TGTGCCAGCAGCTCAACCCGGACTAGCGGGGGGAGGAATGAGCAGTTCTTC,CASSSTRTSGGRNEQFF
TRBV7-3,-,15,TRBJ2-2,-,TGTGCCAGCAGCCCACAAGGGCCGGAGGCCGGGGAGCTGTTTTTT,CASSPQGPEAGELFF
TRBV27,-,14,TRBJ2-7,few,TGTGCCAGCCGGCGGGGGACAGAGTACTACGAGCAGTACTTC,CASRRGTEYYEQYF